The subject of this entry is one TCR beta chain. This record comes from a study of T cell changes during pregnancy in multiple sclerosis. V lost 1 base, J lost 3 bases, and 0 bases stayed unmatched. The CDR3 covers 15 residues. Germline V gene data show CDR1 as MNHEY and CDR2 as SMNVEV (reference sequence). Some clones are missing from TCRdb's copy, which holds only in-frame ones; the method was immunoSEQ multiplex PCR. The table lists tens of thousands of clones, 88% of them singletons. This chain links TRBV27 with TRBJ2-7; the match to TRBD2 covers 13 bases. The clonotype originates from a female donor with multiple sclerosis, enrolled in a pregnancy study. The material sequenced was CD4+ T cells from peripheral blood mononuclear cells, taken before pregnancy. CDR3 sequence reads: CASSLWTSGSYEQYF. CDR3 coding DNA: TGTGCCAGCAGTTTATGGACTAGCGGGAGCTACGAGCAGTACTTC.